A selection of T cell receptor beta chains follows, all from one sample in a study of T cell responses to AZD1222 COVID-19 vaccine. Sequencing was performed with immunoSEQ multiplex PCR; in TCRdb, only in-frame clones are kept and a portion is missing. Among 180,000 or so clones, around 94% were seen once, and the ten largest hold approximately 0.58%. Sample: peripheral blood, taken on day 0 of AZD1222 vaccination. The receptors were gathered from an adult in good health. The conserved cysteine and the conserved F or W are not part of the CDR3 here.

cdr3_aa j_call v_call
ASNTDRLNTEAF TRBJ1-1 TRBV16
SGRGDYGYT TRBJ1-2 TRBV20-1
ASSPDTEAF TRBJ1-1 TRBV28
AIRSGEDGYT TRBJ1-2 TRBV10-3
ASRSGGGGYT TRBJ1-2 TRBV6-5
ASSNISGLYEQY TRBJ2-7 TRBV27
AWGRRGYNSPLH TRBJ1-6 TRBV30
ASSLAGGADTQY TRBJ2-3 TRBV11-2
ASSRKRWRETDTQY TRBJ2-3 TRBV19
ASSHGPGHGYT TRBJ1-2 TRBV14
ASSSGQFNEQF TRBJ2-1 TRBV7-9
ASSPKAGKIPFTSTDTQY TRBJ2-3 TRBV3-1/TRBV3-2
ASRDRVTGNTIY TRBJ1-3 TRBV6-5
ATIWVGGDHQPQH TRBJ1-5 TRBV28
ASSLGGTENQPQH TRBJ1-5 TRBV7-9
ASSKGQGPSSYNEQF TRBJ2-1 TRBV7-8
ASSATGPGGELF TRBJ2-2 TRBV9
ASSQSGTAYNEQF TRBJ2-1 TRBV16
ASSLRQEQF TRBJ2-1 TRBV28
ASRTSRELF TRBJ2-2 TRBV27
ASGRTGEVRNEQF TRBJ2-1 TRBV12-5
ATPGGLGEYGYT TRBJ1-2 TRBV28
ASSPGRLNYGYT TRBJ1-2 TRBV5-6
ASSFPTGVIGANVLT TRBJ2-6 TRBV7-9
ASSLMDRRAVGTQY TRBJ2-5 TRBV5-1
ASSTGGGRETQY TRBJ2-5 TRBV28